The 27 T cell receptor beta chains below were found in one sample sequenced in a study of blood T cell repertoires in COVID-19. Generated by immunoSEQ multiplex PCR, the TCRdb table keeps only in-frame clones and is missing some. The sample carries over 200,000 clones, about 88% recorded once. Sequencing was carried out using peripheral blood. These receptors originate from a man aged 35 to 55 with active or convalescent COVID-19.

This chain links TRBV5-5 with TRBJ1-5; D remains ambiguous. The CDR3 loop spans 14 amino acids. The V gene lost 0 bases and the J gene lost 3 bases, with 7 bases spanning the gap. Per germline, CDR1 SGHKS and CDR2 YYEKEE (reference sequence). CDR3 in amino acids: CASSLGHTNQPQHF. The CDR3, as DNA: TGTGCCAGCAGCTTGGGACACACCAATCAGCCCCAGCATTTT.

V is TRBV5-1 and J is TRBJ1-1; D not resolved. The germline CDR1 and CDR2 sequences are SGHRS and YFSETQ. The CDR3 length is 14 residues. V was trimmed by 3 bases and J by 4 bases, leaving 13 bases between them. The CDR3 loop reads CASSSMLEGTEAFF. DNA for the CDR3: TGCGCCAGCAGCTCGATGTTAGAGGGCACTGAAGCTTTCTTT.

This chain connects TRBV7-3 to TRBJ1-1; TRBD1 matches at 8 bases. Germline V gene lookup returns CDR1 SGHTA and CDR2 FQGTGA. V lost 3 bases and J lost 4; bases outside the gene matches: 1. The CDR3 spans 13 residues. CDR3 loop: CASSFDRGTEAFF. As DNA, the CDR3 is TGTGCCAGCAGCTTCGACAGGGGCACTGAAGCTTTCTTT.

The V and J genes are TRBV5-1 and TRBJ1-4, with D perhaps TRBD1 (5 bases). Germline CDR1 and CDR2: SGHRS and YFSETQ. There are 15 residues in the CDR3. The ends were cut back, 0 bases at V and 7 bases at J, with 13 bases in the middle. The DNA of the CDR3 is TGCGCCAGCAGCTTGGCGGGCAGGGAGGCTGAAAAACTGTTTTTT. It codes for CASSLAGREAEKLFF.

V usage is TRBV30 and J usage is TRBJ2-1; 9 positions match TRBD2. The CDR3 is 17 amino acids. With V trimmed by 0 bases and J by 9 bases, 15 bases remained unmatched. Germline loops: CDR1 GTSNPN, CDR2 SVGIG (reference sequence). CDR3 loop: CAWSVPDMAGGYGEQFF. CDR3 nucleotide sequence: TGTGCCTGGAGTGTACCTGATATGGCGGGAGGGTACGGTGAGCAGTTCTTC.

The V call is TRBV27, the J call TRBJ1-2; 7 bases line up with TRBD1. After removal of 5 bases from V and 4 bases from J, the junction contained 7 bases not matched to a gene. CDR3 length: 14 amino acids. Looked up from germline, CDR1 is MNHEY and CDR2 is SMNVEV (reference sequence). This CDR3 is CASSIRSGGYGYTF. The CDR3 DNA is TGTGCCAGCAGTATCCGTTCAGGGGGCTATGGCTACACCTTC.

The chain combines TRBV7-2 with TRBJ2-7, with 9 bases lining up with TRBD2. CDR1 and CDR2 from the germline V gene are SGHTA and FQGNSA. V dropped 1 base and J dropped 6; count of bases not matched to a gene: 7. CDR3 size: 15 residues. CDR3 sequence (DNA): TGTGCCAGCAGCTTAGTGTTACTAGCGGGCGGCGAGCAGTACTTC. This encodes CASSLVLLAGGEQYF.

As DNA, the CDR3 is TGTGCCAGCAGCGTAGACAGTACGTTTGAGCAGTACTTC. Its translation: CASSVDSTFEQYF. The V gene is TRBV9, the J gene TRBJ2-7; no definite D call. Trimming took 0 bases from V and 7 from J, leaving 11 bases between them. The germline CDR1 and CDR2 sequences are SGDLS and YYNGEE. CDR3 size: 13 residues.

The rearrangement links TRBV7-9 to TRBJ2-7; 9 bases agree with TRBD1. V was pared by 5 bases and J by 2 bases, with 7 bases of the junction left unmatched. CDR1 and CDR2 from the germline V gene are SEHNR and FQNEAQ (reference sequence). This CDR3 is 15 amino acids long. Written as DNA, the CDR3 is TGTGCCAGCAGCCTAGTTGGACAGGGGCCCTACGAGCAGTACTTC. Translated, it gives CASSLVGQGPYEQYF.

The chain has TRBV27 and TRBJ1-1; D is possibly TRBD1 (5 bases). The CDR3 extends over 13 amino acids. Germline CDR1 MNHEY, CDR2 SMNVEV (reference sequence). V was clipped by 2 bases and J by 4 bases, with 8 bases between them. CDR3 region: CASSLNTGTEAFF. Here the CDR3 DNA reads TGTGCCAGCAGTTTAAATACAGGCACTGAAGCTTTCTTT.

CDR3 DNA: TGTGCCAGCAGTTACGGGCAGGGTCGTAACTATGGCTACACCTTC. Translation: CASSYGQGRNYGYTF. V gene TRBV6-5 combines with J gene TRBJ1-2; D might be TRBD1 (5 bases). Trimming took off 2 bases at V and 1 base at J, with 11 bases between the two ends. Germline CDR1 and CDR2: MNHEY and SVGAGI. The CDR3 is 15 amino acids.

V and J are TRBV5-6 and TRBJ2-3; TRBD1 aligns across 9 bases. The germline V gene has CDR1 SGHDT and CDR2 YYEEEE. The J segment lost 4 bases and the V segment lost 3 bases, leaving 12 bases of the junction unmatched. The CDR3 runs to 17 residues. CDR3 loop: CASSSLKTGGAADTQYF. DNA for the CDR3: TGTGCCAGCAGCTCGTTAAAGACAGGGGGAGCGGCAGATACGCAGTATTTT. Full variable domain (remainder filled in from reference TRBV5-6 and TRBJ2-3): DAGVTQSPTHLIKTRGQQVTLRCSPKSGHDTVSWYQQALGQGPQFIFQYYEEEERQRGNFPDRFSGHQFPNYSSELNVNALLLGDSALYLCASSSLKTGGAADTQYFGPGTRLTVL.

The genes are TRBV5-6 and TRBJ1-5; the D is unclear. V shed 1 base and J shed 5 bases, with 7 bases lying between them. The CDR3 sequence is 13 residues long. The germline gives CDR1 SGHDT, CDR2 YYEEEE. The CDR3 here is CASSLWSYQPQHF. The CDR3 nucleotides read TGTGCCAGCAGCTTGTGGAGTTATCAGCCCCAGCATTTT.

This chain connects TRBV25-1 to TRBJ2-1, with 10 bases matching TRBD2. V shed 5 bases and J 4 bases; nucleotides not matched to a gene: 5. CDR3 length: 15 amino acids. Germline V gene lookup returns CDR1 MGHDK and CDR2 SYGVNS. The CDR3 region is CASSSLAGEYNEQFF. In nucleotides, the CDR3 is TGTGCCAGCAGTTCCCTAGCGGGGGAATACAATGAGCAGTTCTTC.

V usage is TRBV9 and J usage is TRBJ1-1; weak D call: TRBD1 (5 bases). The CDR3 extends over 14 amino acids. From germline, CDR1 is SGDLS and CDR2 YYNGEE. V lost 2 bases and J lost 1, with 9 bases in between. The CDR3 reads CASSVAQGNTEAFF. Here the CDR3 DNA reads TGTGCCAGCAGCGTCGCCCAGGGGAACACTGAAGCTTTCTTT.

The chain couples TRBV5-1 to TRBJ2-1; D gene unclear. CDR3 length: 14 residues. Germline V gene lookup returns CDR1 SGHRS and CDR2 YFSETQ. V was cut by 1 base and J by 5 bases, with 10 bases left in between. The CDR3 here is CASSLTLSNNEQFF. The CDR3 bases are TGCGCCAGCAGCTTGACCCTATCTAACAATGAGCAGTTCTTC.

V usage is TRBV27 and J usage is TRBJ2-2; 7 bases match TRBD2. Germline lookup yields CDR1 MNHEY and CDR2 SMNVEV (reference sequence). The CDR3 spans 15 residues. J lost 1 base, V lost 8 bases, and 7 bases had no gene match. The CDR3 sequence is CASRLAAMNTGELFF. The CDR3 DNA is TGTGCCAGCCGGCTAGCGGCCATGAACACCGGGGAGCTGTTTTTT.

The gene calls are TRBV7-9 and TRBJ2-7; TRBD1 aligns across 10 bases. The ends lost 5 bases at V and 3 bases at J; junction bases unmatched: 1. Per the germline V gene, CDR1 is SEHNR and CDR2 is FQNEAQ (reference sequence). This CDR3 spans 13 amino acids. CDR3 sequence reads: CASSGTGVYEQYF. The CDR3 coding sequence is TGTGCCAGCAGCGGGACAGGGGTCTACGAGCAGTACTTC.

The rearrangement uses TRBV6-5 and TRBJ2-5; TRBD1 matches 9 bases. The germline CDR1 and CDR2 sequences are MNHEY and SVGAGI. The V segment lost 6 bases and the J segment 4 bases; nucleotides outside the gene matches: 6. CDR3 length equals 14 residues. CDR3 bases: TGTGCCAGCAGACGCGACAGGGGGTTAGAGACCCAGTACTTC. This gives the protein CASRRDRGLETQYF.

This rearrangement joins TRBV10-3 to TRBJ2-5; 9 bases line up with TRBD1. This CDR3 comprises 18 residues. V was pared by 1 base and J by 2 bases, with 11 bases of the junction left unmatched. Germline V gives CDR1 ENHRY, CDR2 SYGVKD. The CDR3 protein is CAISEFGTGSHPQETQYF. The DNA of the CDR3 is TGTGCCATCAGTGAGTTTGGGACAGGGAGCCACCCGCAAGAGACCCAGTACTTC.

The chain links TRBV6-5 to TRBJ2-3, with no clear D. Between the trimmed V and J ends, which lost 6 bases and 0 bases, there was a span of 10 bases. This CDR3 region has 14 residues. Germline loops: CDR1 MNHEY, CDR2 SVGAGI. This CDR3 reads CASSSSSSTDTQYF. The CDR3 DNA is TGTGCCAGCAGCTCGAGTTCTAGCACAGATACGCAGTATTTT.

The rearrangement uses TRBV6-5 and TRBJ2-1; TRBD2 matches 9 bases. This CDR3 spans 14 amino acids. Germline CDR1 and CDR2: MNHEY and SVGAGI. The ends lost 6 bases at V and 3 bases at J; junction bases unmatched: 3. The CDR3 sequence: CASSAGGDYNEQFF. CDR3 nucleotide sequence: TGTGCCAGCAGCGCGGGGGGGGACTACAATGAGCAGTTCTTC.

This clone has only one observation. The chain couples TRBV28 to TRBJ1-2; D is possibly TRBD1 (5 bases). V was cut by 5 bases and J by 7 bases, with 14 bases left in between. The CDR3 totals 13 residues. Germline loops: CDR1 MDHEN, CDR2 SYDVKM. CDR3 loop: CASSTGFQGGYTF. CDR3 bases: TGTGCCAGCAGTACCGGGTTCCAGGGTGGCTACACCTTC.

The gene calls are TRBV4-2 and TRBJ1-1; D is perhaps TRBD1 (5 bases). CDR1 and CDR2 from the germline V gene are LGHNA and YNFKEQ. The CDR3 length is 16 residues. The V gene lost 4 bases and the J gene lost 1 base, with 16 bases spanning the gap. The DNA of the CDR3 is TGTGCCAGCAGCCTGCACGGCGGGGGTGGGAACACTGAAGCTTTCTTT. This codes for CASSLHGGGGNTEAFF.

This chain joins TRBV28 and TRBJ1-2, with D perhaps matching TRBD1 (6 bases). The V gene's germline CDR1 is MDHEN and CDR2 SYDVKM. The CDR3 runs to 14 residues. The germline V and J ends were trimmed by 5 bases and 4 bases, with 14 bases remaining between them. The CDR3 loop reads CASSLGAGIYGYTF. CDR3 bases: TGTGCCAGCAGTCTGGGGGCAGGGATCTATGGCTACACCTTC.

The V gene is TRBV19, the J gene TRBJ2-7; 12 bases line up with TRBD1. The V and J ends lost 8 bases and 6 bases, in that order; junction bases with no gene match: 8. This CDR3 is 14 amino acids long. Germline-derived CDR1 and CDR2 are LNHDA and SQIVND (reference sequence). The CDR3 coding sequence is TGTGCCAGTCTCCAGGGACAGGGGGCTGGCGAGCAGTACTTC. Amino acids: CASLQGQGAGEQYF.

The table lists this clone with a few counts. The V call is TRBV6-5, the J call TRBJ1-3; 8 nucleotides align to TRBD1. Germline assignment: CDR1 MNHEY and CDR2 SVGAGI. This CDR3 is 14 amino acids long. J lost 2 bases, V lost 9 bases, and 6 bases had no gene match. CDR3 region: CASAGQVAGNTIYF. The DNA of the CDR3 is TGTGCCAGTGCGGGACAGGTTGCTGGAAACACCATATATTTT.